One sample yielded the 3 T cell receptor beta chains listed below, sequenced in a study of blood T cell repertoires in COVID-19. Assay: immunoSEQ multiplex PCR; the TCRdb copy retains only in-frame clones and omits some. Of about 45,000 clones listed, around 89% are singletons. Sequenced input: peripheral blood. The receptors originated from a human donor in a cohort sampled during active COVID-19.

This chain links TRBV19 with TRBJ2-7; 7 bases map to TRBD2. The germline gives CDR1 LNHDA, CDR2 SQIVND (reference sequence). The CDR3 extends over 13 amino acids. V dropped 10 bases and J dropped 2; count of bases not matched to a gene: 8. The CDR3 DNA is TGTGCCACCGGGGGAGGGTTAACCTACGAGCAGTACTTC. Translation: CATGGGLTYEQYF. Complete variable domain (other parts from reference TRBV19 and TRBJ2-7): DGGITQSPKYLFRKEGQNVTLSCEQNLNHDAMYWYRQDPGQGLRLIYYSQIVNDFQKGDIAEGYSVSREKKESFPLTVTSAQKNPTAFYLCATGGGLTYEQYFGPGTRLTVT.

The CDR3 sequence is CASSYSAGMYNEQFF. The CDR3 nucleotides read TGTGCCAGCAGTTACTCAGCAGGGATGTACAATGAGCAGTTCTTC. V and J are TRBV6-6 and TRBJ2-1; TRBD1 is a possible D gene (5 bases). Germline V gene sequence: CDR1 MNHNY, CDR2 SVGAGI (reference sequence). Trimming stripped 0 bases from V and 4 bases from J, with 10 bases between. The CDR3 runs to 15 residues.

The rearrangement uses TRBV5-1 and TRBJ2-2; 11 bases are shared with TRBD1. Germline CDR1 reads SGHRS; CDR2 reads YFSETQ. The ends lost 5 bases at V and 6 bases at J; junction bases unmatched: 6. The CDR3 extends over 15 amino acids. Here the CDR3 reads CASRRTGGAAGELFF. The CDR3 DNA reads TGCGCCAGCAGAAGGACAGGGGGCGCGGCCGGGGAGCTGTTTTTT.